One T cell receptor (beta chain) is described in this entry. Its antigen remains undetermined. One base away there is no much larger clone; base qualities are not given. This specimen belongs to a study of blood T cell repertoires in COVID-19 (dated by TCRdb to 2018 to 2020). Concerning the study at large: Collaborator samples came from the United States, Italy and Spain and covered acute and convalescent phases of COVID-19. The prospective study material was composed of cDNA or gDNA derived from T cells, B-cell-depleted T cells, or PBMCs. The repertoires were made available in a free public database intended to serve as a resource for research on the immune response to SARS-CoV-2. A de-identified subject ID, COVID-19 status, age in years and sex were almost always included in the sample metadata. Samples came from the ongoing ImmuneRACE study (first 160 participants) plus 1,254 subjects from 6 global collaborators. HLA class I and class II types, where available, came from metadata supplied by the sample provider rather than from assay-based typing. The dataset comprised deeply sampled blood TCRbeta repertoires from subjects exposed to, actively infected with, or recovered from COVID-19. Summary of the overall study and its limitations: How much clinical and demographic metadata was included differed by source and by participant, and the metadata was provided uncurated.

TCRbeta CDR3 regions were amplified from genomic DNA by means of the immunoSEQ Assay, a bias-controlled multiplex PCR. Processing in the source paper ran as follows. The number of nucleated cells in each sample was estimated by amplification of reference gene primers within the assay. Sequence reads were collapsed and filtered to measure the absolute abundance of every unique TCRbeta CDR3 rearrangement. For each sample, productive Simpson clonality was calculated as the square root of Simpson's diversity index over productive rearrangements. This immuneACCESS table, as held by TCRdb, lists in-frame sequences with V and J called but not all clones. Of the missing ones, under half trace to an unresolved V gene in checked studies; the others have no known cause. D and trimming come from the DNA, and the V and J calls and clone size come from that table. A total of tens of thousands of clones appear in this sample, roughly 70% of them only once. The ten largest make up 10% to 13% of the sample.

In Seattle, one collaborating source enrolled patients while the infection was active and tracked those patients longitudinally over the course of disease. Collaborating institutions collected whole blood in K2EDTA tubes following their own protocols. For TCRbeta analysis, collaborators shipped samples in one of three forms: frozen whole blood, isolated PBMCs, or DNA extracted from either of those sample types. Germline trimming: 6 bases from V, 2 bases from J; junction bases outside gene matches: 15. The CDR3, cysteine through phenylalanine, is 18 amino acids long. The CDR3 DNA has 54 bases and is translated from base 1. CDR1 SNHLY and CDR2 FYNNEI were looked up in the germline V gene.

The chain is assembled from TRBV2 and TRBJ2-7, with 11 junctional bases fitting TRBD1. Specimen: peripheral blood. The origin of this receptor is a man in his 70s with COVID-19, enrolled during active disease. The CDR3 is CASSYRDRGLASAYEQYF. The nucleotides are TGTGCCAGCAGCTACCGGGACAGGGGGTTGGCTAGCGCCTACGAGCAGTACTTC.